Listed here are 21 T cell receptor beta chains from one sample, sequenced in a study of PD-1 blockade in classical Hodgkin lymphoma. Assay used: immunoSEQ multiplex PCR; TCRdb lists only in-frame clones, some missing. Here the sample spans 25,000 to 30,000 clones, 85% to 90% being singletons. Documented time point: cycle 4 day 1 (C4D1), after less than 7 weeks of nivolumab. The patients all showed relapse after autologous stem cell transplantation, while their brentuximab vedotin exposure varied. Researchers used magnetic negative selection to pull out pure CD4+ T cells from thawed PBMCs. The sequencing here drew on CD4+ T cells from blood, taken before the fourth cycle of nivolumab. These TCRs come from a human donor with classical Hodgkin lymphoma.

Only a few counts were recorded for this clone. The chain carries TRBV14 and TRBJ1-2, with D unclear. The V gene's germline CDR1 is SGHDN and CDR2 FVKESK. The CDR3 consists of 14 residues. V was shortened by 0 bases and J by 4 bases, with 9 bases between the two germline ends. The DNA for the CDR3 is TGTGCCAGCAGCCAAGACGGTCGGGGCTATGGCTACACCTTC. Protein: CASSQDGRGYGYTF.

The rearrangement links TRBV11-2 to TRBJ2-7; possibly TRBD2 for D (7 bases). Germline-derived CDR1 and CDR2 are SGHAT and FQNNGV. This CDR3 spans 14 amino acids. V gave up 2 bases and J gave up 4 bases, with 12 bases separating them. Here the CDR3 reads CASSLRGGSYEQYF. Here the CDR3 DNA reads TGTGCCAGCAGCTTAAGGGGGGGTTCGTACGAGCAGTACTTC.

The V and J genes are TRBV6-6 and TRBJ2-7; 9 nucleotides match TRBD1. The V and J ends lost 4 bases and 1 base, in that order; junction bases with no gene match: 8. This CDR3 has 16 amino acids. Germline V CDR1 and CDR2: MNHNY, SVGAGI (reference sequence). For the CDR3, the DNA is TGTGCCAGCAGTTGGACACAGGGGGCGGCTTCCTACGAGCAGTACTTC. It specifies CASSWTQGAASYEQYF.

The rearrangement uses TRBV5-5 and TRBJ1-4, with a tentative D call TRBD1 (5 bases). CDR1 is SGHKS, CDR2 YYEKEE, per germline (reference sequence). The V end was cut by 7 bases, the J end by 0 bases, with 13 bases between. There are 15 residues in the CDR3. The CDR3 bases are TGTGCCAGCCACCGACAGATCTCAACTAATGAAAAACTGTTTTTT. It codes for CASHRQISTNEKLFF.

The chain couples TRBV7-2 to TRBJ2-7; no clear D. The CDR3 runs 15 residues. With 0 bases removed from V and 2 bases from J, the gap between germline ends came to 11 bases. The V gene's germline CDR1 is SGHTA and CDR2 FQGNSA. The CDR3 DNA sequence: TGTGCCAGCAGCTTAGCGGGTTCCAAGCCCTACGAGCAGTACTTC. It yields the protein CASSLAGSKPYEQYF.

This clone turned up a few times. The V and J genes are TRBV27 and TRBJ1-2, with D unresolved. Germline V CDR1 and CDR2: MNHEY, SMNVEV (reference sequence). V lost 0 bases and J 2 bases, leaving 10 bases between the germline ends. The CDR3 extends over 15 amino acids. As DNA, the CDR3 is TGTGCCAGCAGTTTATCGTTGGGCCCGAACTATGGCTACACCTTC. This translates into CASSLSLGPNYGYTF.

The V and J genes are TRBV4-1 and TRBJ2-7; D call uncertain. Trimming removed 1 base from V and 0 bases from J, with 13 bases in between. This CDR3 spans 16 amino acids. The V gene's germline CDR1 is MGHRA and CDR2 YSYEKL. The CDR3 DNA is TGCGCCAGCAGCCAAGGGTGGGTTTCGAGCTCCTACGAGCAGTACTTC. This translates into CASSQGWVSSSYEQYF.

The V call is TRBV28, the J call TRBJ1-2, with 7 bases matching TRBD1. The ends lost 6 bases at V and 4 bases at J; junction bases unmatched: 11. The V gene's germline CDR1 is MDHEN and CDR2 SYDVKM. The CDR3 runs 15 residues. CDR3 amino acids: CASRYPGGRSYGYTF. The DNA of the CDR3 is TGTGCCAGCAGATACCCAGGGGGACGGAGCTATGGCTACACCTTC.

The genes are TRBV28 and TRBJ1-1; 7 bases line up with TRBD1. Per germline, CDR1 MDHEN and CDR2 SYDVKM. V dropped 2 bases and J dropped 4; count of bases not matched to a gene: 7. The CDR3 extends over 15 amino acids. CDR3: CASSLRLGGTTEAFF. Written as DNA, the CDR3 is TGTGCCAGCAGTTTAAGGTTAGGGGGCACCACTGAAGCTTTCTTT.

This clone was observed a single time. The V call is TRBV18, the J call TRBJ2-7, with D perhaps TRBD1 (6 bases). CDR1 is KGHSH, CDR2 LQKENI, per germline. The V end lost 6 bases, the J end lost 0 bases, and 12 bases lay between the germline ends. The CDR3 runs to 14 residues. CDR3 loop: CASSTGRGSYEQYF. CDR3 bases: TGTGCCAGCTCGACAGGCCGGGGCTCCTACGAGCAGTACTTC.

The V call is TRBV28, the J call TRBJ1-1, with D uncertain. The germline CDR1 and CDR2 sequences are MDHEN and SYDVKM. The V and J ends lost 6 bases and 5 bases respectively, with 16 bases between them. The CDR3 covers 14 residues. In nucleotides, the CDR3 is TGTGCCAGCAGGCCGGGCCCTTTAGTTACTGAAGCTTTCTTT. This encodes CASRPGPLVTEAFF.

The V call is TRBV7-2, the J call TRBJ1-1; weak D call: TRBD1 (5 bases). CDR3 length: 14 amino acids. The germline CDR1 and CDR2 sequences are SGHTA and FQGNSA. Trimming shortened V by 4 bases and J by 1 base, and 10 bases separated the two germline ends. CDR3 nucleotides: TGTGCCAGCAGCTCTCGGGGGAGGAACACTGAAGCTTTCTTT. It is translated as CASSSRGRNTEAFF. The full variable domain, completed using reference TRBV7-2 and TRBJ1-1, is GAGVSQSPSNKVTEKGKDVELRCDPISGHTALYWYRQSLGQGLEFLIYFQGNSAPDKSGLPSDRFSAERTGGSVSTLTIQRTQQEDSAVYLCASSSRGRNTEAFFGQGTRLTVV.

This chain connects TRBV28 to TRBJ2-1; 14 bases match TRBD2. The germline CDR1 and CDR2 sequences are MDHEN and SYDVKM. V trimming: 3 bases; J trimming: 5 bases; junction bases outside the gene matches: 0. The CDR3 spans 15 residues. For the CDR3, the DNA is TGTGCCAGCAGTTTGGGACTAGCGGGAGACAATGAGCAGTTCTTC. This translates into CASSLGLAGDNEQFF.

This clone showed up just a few times. The V gene is TRBV5-7, the J gene TRBJ1-6; D unresolved. TRBV5-7 is labeled an ORF, and its function is uncertain. V lost 7 bases and J lost 9, with 14 bases in between. This CDR3 has 13 residues. The CDR3 here is CASGRLLGSPLHF. The CDR3 region has the DNA TGTGCCAGCGGCCGGTTGTTGGGTTCACCCCTCCACTTT.

This clone was picked up one time. The chain uses TRBV9 and TRBJ2-1; tentative D call: TRBD2 (6 bases). This CDR3 is 14 amino acids long. V dropped 2 bases and J dropped 1 base, with 7 bases sitting between them. The germline V gene has CDR1 SGDLS and CDR2 YYNGEE. This CDR3 is CASSVGLSYNEQFF. As DNA, the CDR3 is TGTGCCAGCAGCGTCGGACTATCCTACAATGAGCAGTTCTTC. Together with reference TRBV9 and TRBJ2-1, the CDR3 gives the full variable domain: DSGVTQTPKHLITATGQRVTLRCSPRSGDLSVYWYQQSLDQGLQFLIQYYNGEERAKGNILERFSAQQFPDLHSELNLSSLELGDSALYFCASSVGLSYNEQFFGPGTRLTVL.

The chain links TRBV19 to TRBJ1-6, with D possibly being TRBD1 (6 bases). The CDR3 totals 18 residues. Germline V gene lookup returns CDR1 LNHDA and CDR2 SQIVND (reference sequence). Trimming stripped 6 bases from V and 7 bases from J, with 25 bases between. The CDR3 reads CASRPHQPTTGMNSPLHF. The CDR3 DNA is TGTGCCAGTAGACCCCACCAGCCGACTACAGGGATGAATTCACCCCTCCACTTT.

The V call is TRBV7-9, the J call TRBJ2-3; perhaps D is TRBD1 or TRBD2 (6 bases each). With 6 bases removed from V and 2 bases from J, the gap between germline ends came to 18 bases. CDR1 is SEHNR, CDR2 FQNEAQ, per germline (reference sequence). The CDR3 is made up of 16 amino acids. The CDR3: CASRSPGGGPTDTQYF. The CDR3 DNA sequence: TGTGCCAGCAGGTCCCCGGGTGGGGGGCCCACAGATACGCAGTATTTT.

V usage is TRBV18 and J usage is TRBJ2-7; 9 bases fit TRBD1. This CDR3 region has 15 residues. Germline CDR1 reads KGHSH; CDR2 reads LQKENI. Trimming took 2 bases from V and 5 from J; bases not matched to a gene: 7. The CDR3, as DNA: TGTGCCAGCTCACCATCAAAACAGGGGGCAAACGAGCAGTACTTC. Protein: CASSPSKQGANEQYF.

The J gene is TRBJ1-3, the V gene TRBV7-2, with no clear D. Trimming pared 0 bases from V and 0 bases from J, leaving 9 bases between. The CDR3 contains 16 residues. Per the germline V gene, CDR1 is SGHTA and CDR2 is FQGNSA. The CDR3 coding sequence is TGTGCCAGCAGCTTAGCTTTCGGCGCCTCTGGAAACACCATATATTTT. Its translation: CASSLAFGASGNTIYF. The full variable domain, its missing parts supplied by reference TRBV7-2 and TRBJ1-3, is GAGVSQSPSNKVTEKGKDVELRCDPISGHTALYWYRQSLGQGLEFLIYFQGNSAPDKSGLPSDRFSAERTGGSVSTLTIQRTQQEDSAVYLCASSLAFGASGNTIYFGEGSWLTVV.

This rearrangement joins TRBV6-5 to TRBJ1-4; the D gene is possibly TRBD1 (6 bases). The V gene's germline CDR1 is MNHEY and CDR2 SVGAGI. The CDR3 loop spans 15 amino acids. V shed 2 bases and J shed 5 bases, with 12 bases lying between them. CDR3 sequence (DNA): TGTGCCAGCAGTTACGACACAGGGTCAAATGAAAAACTGTTTTTT. Translating it yields CASSYDTGSNEKLFF.

DNA for the CDR3: TGTGCCAGCAGAGACAGGGAAGCCGGGGAGCTGTTTTTT. This encodes CASRDREAGELFF. V and J are TRBV28 and TRBJ2-2; 7 positions agree with TRBD1. Per germline, CDR1 MDHEN and CDR2 SYDVKM. V was clipped by 6 bases and J by 6 bases; unmatched bases: 4. The CDR3 runs 13 residues.